These 10 T cell receptor beta chains share one sample of origin, sequenced in a study of CD8+CD57+ T cells in acquired aplastic anemia. Patients chosen for sequencing had CD8+CD57+ cells that had expanded, as shown by flow cytometry. The template used for profiling TCR beta VDJ and CDR3 was genomic DNA. TCRdb ran MiXCR on the reads and lists one entry per CDR3 protein. This sample has 160,000 or so distinct CDR3 sequences, with roughly 43% found just once. Material: sorted CD4+, CD8+, or CD8+CD57+ T cells (not recorded which) from PBMCs. The receptors derive from a human donor with aplastic anemia.

For this clonotype: Possible read error: a much larger clone is one base away. The chain uses TRBV7-6 and TRBJ1-1; no clear D. The CDR3 is 14 residues long. V dropped 6 bases and J dropped 1 base, with 12 bases sitting between them. Germline lookup yields CDR1 SGHVS and CDR2 FNYEAQ. The chain's CDR3 is CASRRADSNTEAFF. In nucleotides, the CDR3 is TGTGCCAGCAGAAGGGCAGACTCGAACACTGAAGCTTTCTTT.

This clonotype was seen repeatedly, ten times or more. This rearrangement joins TRBV20-1 to TRBJ1-5, with TRBD1 as a possible D gene (5 bases). V lost 0 bases to trimming and J lost 2 bases, with 14 bases between them. The CDR3 totals 16 residues. Germline loops: CDR1 DFQATT, CDR2 SNEGSKA (reference sequence). Here the CDR3 reads CSARDPRRVGNQPQHF. As DNA, the CDR3 is TGCAGTGCTAGAGATCCCCGCAGGGTCGGCAATCAGCCCCAGCATTTT.

This clonotype was seen ten or more times. The chain has TRBV10-3 and TRBJ2-7; D possibly matches TRBD1 or TRBD2 (6 bases each). CDR3 length: 14 residues. The V end lost 5 bases, the J end lost 7 bases, and 18 bases lay between the germline ends. From germline, CDR1 is ENHRY and CDR2 SYGVKD. The CDR3 sequence is CAISNRQAAGEQYF. DNA for the CDR3: TGTGCCATCAGTAACAGACAGGCCGCGGGGGAGCAGTACTTC.

DNA for the CDR3: TGTGCCAGCCTGACAGGGGGCAACTATGGCTACACCTTC. Its translation is CASLTGGNYGYTF. V and J are TRBV28 and TRBJ1-2; 10 bases match TRBD1. Trimming removed 8 bases from V and 2 bases from J; junction bases left unmatched: 2. Germline CDR1 is MDHEN and CDR2 is SYDVKM. The CDR3 length is 13 residues.

J is TRBJ1-2 and V is TRBV20-1; weak D call: TRBD1 (5 bases). V was trimmed by 5 bases and J by 0 bases, leaving 10 bases between them. This CDR3 is built from 13 residues. Germline CDR1 and CDR2: DFQATT and SNEGSKA (reference sequence). CDR3 sequence reads: CSAQGFSNYGYTF. The DNA of the CDR3 is TGCAGTGCTCAGGGTTTTTCTAACTATGGCTACACCTTC.

The chain employs TRBV19 and TRBJ2-3; TRBD2 matches 7 bases. The CDR3 has 14 residues. Trimming removed 6 bases from V and 4 bases from J; junction bases left unmatched: 7. CDR1 is LNHDA and CDR2 is SQIVND in the germline V gene (reference sequence). In DNA, the CDR3 is TGTGCCAGTAGGTCGGGAGGTGCGTCAGATACGCAGTATTTT. Its translation is CASRSGGASDTQYF.

This chain joins TRBV2 and TRBJ1-1; tentatively, D is TRBD1 (5 bases). This CDR3 is built from 12 residues. Trimming removed 7 bases from V and 2 bases from J, with 8 bases in between. CDR1 is SNHLY, CDR2 FYNNEI, per germline. The DNA of the CDR3 is TGTGCCAGCATCGGGGGTAACACTGAAGCTTTCTTT. It encodes CASIGGNTEAFF.

In its sample, this clonotype was seen many times. This chain uses TRBV5-5 with TRBJ2-7; D is unresolved. This CDR3 is 14 amino acids long. The ends were cut back, 5 bases at V and 6 bases at J, with 18 bases in the middle. Germline CDR1 reads SGHKS; CDR2 reads YYEKEE (reference sequence). This chain's CDR3 is CASRSLPSVFEQYF. The CDR3 DNA reads as TGTGCCAGCAGATCCCTCCCCTCCGTCTTCGAGCAGTACTTC.

Points on this clonotype: One junction end does not reproduce the germline sequence, and a read error may be involved. The CDR3 DNA sequence: TGTGCCAGCAGTGCTTTTGGACAGGGGGGCAATCAGCCCCCGCATTTT. It codes for CASSAFGQGGNQPPHF. The chain links TRBV12-3 or TRBV12-4 to TRBJ1-5, with 10 bases identical to TRBD1. This CDR3 is built from 16 residues.

J is TRBJ1-3 and V is TRBV14; D might be TRBD1 (5 bases). The CDR3 runs to 14 residues. Germline CDR1 is SGHDN and CDR2 is FVKESK. V dropped 1 base and J dropped 8 bases, with 12 bases sitting between them. CDR3: CASSQGGRADTIYF. In DNA form, the CDR3 reads TGTGCCAGCAGCCAAGGGGGACGGGCGGACACCATATATTTT.